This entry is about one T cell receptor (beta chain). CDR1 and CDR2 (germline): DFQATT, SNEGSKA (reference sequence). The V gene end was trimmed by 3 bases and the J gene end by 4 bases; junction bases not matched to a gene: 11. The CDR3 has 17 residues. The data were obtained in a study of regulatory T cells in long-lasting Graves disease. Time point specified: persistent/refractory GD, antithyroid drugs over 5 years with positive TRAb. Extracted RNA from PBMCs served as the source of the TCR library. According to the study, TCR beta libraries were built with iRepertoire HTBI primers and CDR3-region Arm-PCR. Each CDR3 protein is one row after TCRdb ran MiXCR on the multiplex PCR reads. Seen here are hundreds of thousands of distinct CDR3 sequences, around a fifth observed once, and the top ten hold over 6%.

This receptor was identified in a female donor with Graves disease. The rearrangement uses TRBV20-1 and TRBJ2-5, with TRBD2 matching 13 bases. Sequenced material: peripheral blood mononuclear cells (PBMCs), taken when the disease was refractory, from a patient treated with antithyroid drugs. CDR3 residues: CSARRTSGRADGETQYF. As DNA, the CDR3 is TGCAGTGCTAGGAGAACTAGCGGGAGGGCCGATGGAGAGACCCAGTACTTC.